This T cell receptor (beta chain) was observed in a study of identical twins. Study-level results: Monozygotic twins shared more out-of-frame TCR alpha than recombination models predicted.

CDR3 length: 13 residues. The germline gives CDR1 DFQATT, CDR2 SNEGSKA (reference sequence). The ends were cut back, 3 bases at V and 7 bases at J, with 13 bases in the middle. Details on this clonotype: Its specificity is not known.

TCRdb processed the 5' RACE reads anew with MiXCR; each CDR3 protein has one entry. The sample holds about 790,000 distinct CDR3 sequences, about 20% seen once. The same sample was also used in a study of T cells expressing NK-cell markers.

The source material was PBMCs. V gene TRBV20-1 combines with J gene TRBJ2-1; perhaps D is TRBD1 or TRBD2 (5 bases each). The receptor was derived from a young woman in good health. The CDR3 here is CSARGPGGNEQFF. CDR3 bases: TGCAGTGCTAGGGGGCCCGGAGGAAATGAGCAGTTCTTC.